Below, one TCR beta chain is given with its context. No antigen is known for it. Qualities for individual bases were not recorded, and no much larger clone is one base off. These data belong to a study of T cell responses to AZD1222 COVID-19 vaccine (dated by TCRdb to the early 2020s). For context, the study as a whole: Because spike-specific TCR depth and breadth did not differ between the two schedules, AZD1222 recipients who got a second dose at roughly 4 weeks were pooled with those who got a second dose at roughly 12 weeks. A total of under 250 trial participants underwent TCR sequencing, of whom about 210 had received two doses of AZD1222 and roughly 26 had received two doses of the MenACWY control vaccine. Enrollment into the trials was organized by age into subgroups of 18-55, 56-69 and 70-plus years, and those subgroups contained 148, 28 and 57 TCR-sequenced participants, respectively.

What the authors observed across the whole study: Only six AZD1222 recipients were SARS-CoV-2 seropositive at baseline, limiting conclusions about previously exposed vaccinees. After two AZD1222 doses, both the breadth and the depth of spike-specific TCRs were significantly higher than at day 0 and than in MenACWY recipients. Reportedly, almost half of the unique spike-specific TCRs recognized epitopes lying outside the regions that are mutated in the B.1.351 and B.1.1.7 variants. Most participants were white British and females outnumbered males, and the authors suggested that clonal diversity may have been underestimated. Because no samples from the day 14 peak response were available, repertoires could be characterized only after the peak T cell response. The 56-69-year group was small, and its depth increase did not reach significance, likely because of low power. CD4 TCRs associated with the vaccine covered the entire spike protein, and the dominant responses were in regions 160-218 and 743-854.

The germline V end is reduced by 7 bases and the J end by 1 base; junction bases left unmatched: 2. Reading the germline V gene (reference sequence) gives CDR1 LNHDA and CDR2 SQIVND. The CDR3 has 14 amino acids, counting the end cysteine and phenylalanine. The kept DNA is CDR3 alone, 42 bases in frame from the first base. The time point label, read with the paper, signifies: baseline before first vaccination. Vaccinee samples were obtained from the UK trials COV001 and COV002, which included a single-blind randomized controlled phase 2/3 trial of AZD1222 (ChAdOx1 nCoV-19) in healthy adults. For TCRbeta chain sequencing, PBMC samples from trial participants were taken at day 0 and at day 28 after the second dose. The CDR3 regions of human TCRbeta chains were analyzed by immunosequencing. For the original study's pipeline: Repertoire TCRs were checked for matches against a reference library of SARS-CoV-2-specific TCRs that had been generated using the MIRA antigen-specificity platform. Breadth meant the fraction of unique TCRs that were SARS-CoV-2-associated, whereas depth meant the fraction of total T cells that were SARS-CoV-2-associated. Using the MIRA data, every spike-specific TCR was mapped to the spike region that the TCR reacted to and assigned to either a CD4 or a CD8 class. Log10-transformed breadth and depth values were compared by one-way ANOVA with Sidak's multiple comparisons tests. Not all clones reach the TCRdb copy of this immuneACCESS table, which keeps in-frame sequences only. Checked studies attribute under half of the gap to unresolved V genes and leave the rest unexplained. The DNA gave D and trimming, while V, J and clone size come from that table. This sample lists 80,000 or so clones; 85% to 95% were detected once. About 5.2% of the sample rests with the top ten.

The specimen comprised peripheral blood, sampled on day 0 of AZD1222 vaccination. The chain is assembled from TRBV19 and TRBJ2-7; 12 central nucleotides agree with TRBD1. The receptor was isolated from an adult in good health. The sequenced DNA: TGTGCCAGTATGGGACAGGGGGCATCCTACGAGCAGTACTTC. Translated, this is CASMGQGASYEQYF.